What follows are 22 T cell receptor beta chains derived from one specimen sequenced in a study of control samples from healthy donors and cancer patients. Profiling relied on immunoSEQ multiplex PCR, and the TCRdb table lists in-frame clones only, not all of them. The sample yields approximately 46,000 clones, roughly 86% seen once. The sequencing input was PBMCs. The receptors come from a woman aged 60 to 75 with lung cancer.

This clone turned up a few times. The rearrangement links TRBV28 to TRBJ2-7; tentatively, D is TRBD2 (5 bases). Germline assignment: CDR1 MDHEN and CDR2 SYDVKM. CDR3 length equals 12 residues. V was trimmed by 3 bases and J by 7 bases, leaving 10 bases between them. CDR3: CASSLRVGEQYF. CDR3 DNA: TGTGCCAGCAGTTTGAGGGTGGGTGAGCAGTACTTC.

This clone was seen only a few times. The CDR3 here is CASSLLGGQETQYF. In nucleotides, the CDR3 is TGCGCCAGCAGCTTACTGGGGGGGCAAGAGACCCAGTACTTC. J is TRBJ2-5 and V is TRBV5-1; TRBD2 aligns across 7 bases. Trimming at V came to 2 bases and at J to 2 bases, leaving 3 bases not matched to a gene. The length of the CDR3 is 14 residues. Looked up from germline, CDR1 is SGHRS and CDR2 is YFSETQ.

This chain connects TRBV19 to TRBJ1-1, with 8 bases fitting TRBD1. The ends lost 2 bases at V and 7 bases at J; junction bases unmatched: 9. Per germline, CDR1 LNHDA and CDR2 SQIVND (reference sequence). The CDR3 totals 15 residues. The CDR3 sequence: CASSIIGDRRREAFF. CDR3 nucleotides: TGTGCCAGTAGTATAATCGGGGACAGGAGGCGTGAAGCTTTCTTT.

The chain employs TRBV7-9 and TRBJ2-3; D ambiguous. CDR1 is SEHNR and CDR2 is FQNEAQ in the germline V gene (reference sequence). V lost 11 bases, J lost 4 bases, and 16 bases lay in between. The CDR3 totals 13 residues. The CDR3 nucleotides read TGTGCCGCGGAGTTGGGATCTGCAGATACGCAGTATTTT. This gives the protein CAAELGSADTQYF.

The chain has TRBV19 and TRBJ1-1, with a tentative D call TRBD1 (6 bases). The CDR3 covers 12 residues. Trimming shortened V by 4 bases and J by 6 bases, and 9 bases separated the two germline ends. CDR1 and CDR2 from the germline V gene are LNHDA and SQIVND (reference sequence). The chain's CDR3 is CASSTGASEAFF. In DNA form, the CDR3 reads TGTGCCAGTAGTACGGGGGCATCTGAAGCTTTCTTT.

The V call is TRBV21-1, the J call TRBJ2-5; the table gives TRBD2 as D, unverified against the DNA. TRBV21-1 is a documented pseudogene. This CDR3 region has 17 residues. The CDR3 sequence: CASSKRGLAGFKETQYF. The DNA for the CDR3 is TGTGCCAGCAGCAAACGGGGACTAGCGGGATTTAAGGAGACCCAGTACTTC.

The J gene is TRBJ2-7, the V gene TRBV11-2; D remains unclear. The V and J ends lost 1 base and 0 bases respectively, with 10 bases between them. Germline-derived CDR1 and CDR2 are SGHAT and FQNNGV. The CDR3 has 15 amino acids. The CDR3 protein is CASSLVFRISYEQYF. The CDR3 nucleotides are TGTGCCAGCAGCTTAGTTTTCAGGATCTCCTACGAGCAGTACTTC.

This clone was seen a few times. This rearrangement joins TRBV11-1 to TRBJ2-2, with D unclear. V was cut by 3 bases and J by 2 bases, with 7 bases left in between. This CDR3 spans 14 amino acids. Looked up from germline, CDR1 is SGHAT and CDR2 is FQDESV (reference sequence). The CDR3 spells CASSFSVNTGELFF. DNA for the CDR3: TGTGCCAGCAGCTTCTCAGTCAACACCGGGGAGCTGTTTTTT.

This clone showed up just a few times. The V gene is TRBV9, the J gene TRBJ1-6, with D hard to call. V lost 3 bases to trimming and J lost 0 bases, with 10 bases between them. Germline loops: CDR1 SGDLS, CDR2 YYNGEE. This CDR3 contains 16 residues. This chain's CDR3 is CASSAQASSYNSPLHF. CDR3 coding DNA: TGTGCCAGCAGCGCGCAAGCGAGCTCCTATAATTCACCCCTCCACTTT.

The rearrangement links TRBV7-2 to TRBJ2-3; D possibly corresponds to TRBD2 (5 bases). Germline V gene lookup returns CDR1 SGHTA and CDR2 FQGNSA. The germline V and J ends were trimmed by 4 bases and 2 bases, with 13 bases remaining between them. This CDR3 spans 15 amino acids. The CDR3 DNA reads as TGTGCCAGCAGCTCCCAACTAGATCACACAGATACGCAGTATTTT. It codes for CASSSQLDHTDTQYF.

The count of this clone is one. This sequence joins TRBV27 and TRBJ1-2; D is unresolved. Trimming shortened V by 8 bases and J by 6 bases, and 13 bases separated the two germline ends. CDR3 length: 12 amino acids. Germline CDR1 reads MNHEY; CDR2 reads SMNVEV (reference sequence). The CDR3 DNA sequence: TGTGCCAGCGGAACACCCGGACATGGCTACACCTTC. Amino acid sequence: CASGTPGHGYTF.

V and J are TRBV18 and TRBJ2-3, with D uncertain. This CDR3 has 13 residues. CDR1 KGHSH and CDR2 LQKENI come from the germline V gene. Between the trimmed V and J ends, which lost 2 bases and 1 base, there was a span of 4 bases. The CDR3 region is CASSPGGTDTQYF. CDR3 nucleotides: TGTGCCAGCTCACCAGGGGGCACAGATACGCAGTATTTT.

This rearrangement joins TRBV11-3 to TRBJ2-3; a weak D match, TRBD1 (6 bases). V was clipped by 3 bases and J by 4 bases, with 8 bases between them. The CDR3 has 13 amino acids. Germline values: CDR1 SGHNT, CDR2 YENEEA. The CDR3: CASSFQGPDTQYF. For the CDR3, the DNA is TGTGCCAGCAGCTTTCAGGGGCCAGATACGCAGTATTTT. The variable domain in full, completed from reference TRBV11-3 and TRBJ2-3, reads EAGVVQSPRYKIIEKKQPVAFWCNPISGHNTLYWYLQNLGQGPELLIRYENEEAVDDSQLPKDRFSAERLKGVDSTLKIQPAELGDSAVYLCASSFQGPDTQYFGPGTRLTVL.

This clone is large within its sample. This rearrangement joins TRBV7-9 to TRBJ1-2; a possible D gene is TRBD1 (5 bases). Germline assignment: CDR1 SEHNR and CDR2 FQNEAQ (reference sequence). V dropped 4 bases and J dropped 1 base, with 13 bases sitting between them. The CDR3 covers 15 residues. The CDR3 coding sequence is TGTGCCAGCAGCTCCATCCCCGACAGTAACTATGGCTACACCTTC. Protein: CASSSIPDSNYGYTF.

The chain uses TRBV6-2 or TRBV6-3 and TRBJ2-7, with D perhaps TRBD1 (5 bases). CDR1 is MNHEY, CDR2 SVGEGT, per germline. The CDR3 is made up of 15 amino acids. Trimming took off 6 bases at V and 5 bases at J, with 20 bases between the two ends. Written as DNA, the CDR3 is TGTGCCAGCAGCCGAAAGACAGTCCCCGACGACGAGCAGTACTTC. Protein: CASSRKTVPDDEQYF.

This clone appeared a single time. The chain carries TRBV6-1 and TRBJ1-2; D perhaps matches TRBD1 (6 bases). The CDR3 is made up of 14 amino acids. CDR1 is MNHNS, CDR2 SASEGT, per germline. V was trimmed by 3 bases and J by 4 bases, leaving 12 bases between them. The DNA of the CDR3 is TGTGCCAGCAGTGAGGCAGGGGTGGCCTATGGCTACACCTTC. Translating it yields CASSEAGVAYGYTF.

This clone was recorded a few times. V usage is TRBV3-1 (or the pseudogene TRBV3-2) and J usage is TRBJ2-5, with D maybe TRBD1 (6 bases). V was clipped by 5 bases and J by 0 bases, with 13 bases between them. The CDR3 length is 15 residues. CDR1 and CDR2 from the germline V gene are LGHDT and YNNKEL (reference sequence). DNA of the CDR3: TGTGCCAGCAGCGATAGGACAGCGTACCAAGAGACCCAGTACTTC. As protein: CASSDRTAYQETQYF.

CDR3: CASSLGGLGYTF. The CDR3 coding sequence is TGTGCCAGCAGTTTGGGGGGTTTGGGCTACACCTTC. V is TRBV12-3 or TRBV12-4 and J is TRBJ1-2; a possible D gene is TRBD1 (5 bases). The V end lost 3 bases, the J end lost 8 bases, and 10 bases lay between the germline ends. The CDR3 is 12 residues long.

The chain has TRBV28 and TRBJ1-6; D call uncertain. Trimming removed 3 bases from V and 6 bases from J, with 6 bases in between. This CDR3 has 13 amino acids. Germline V gene data show CDR1 as MDHEN and CDR2 as SYDVKM. The CDR3 DNA follows: TGTGCCAGCAGTTTGAGTCCTAATTCACCCCTCCACTTT. Its protein product is CASSLSPNSPLHF.

The chain employs TRBV28 and TRBJ1-3, with D possibly TRBD1 on 5 matching bases. Trimming left V 4 bases short and J 4 bases short, with 17 bases between. CDR3 length: 16 residues. Germline V gene sequence: CDR1 MDHEN, CDR2 SYDVKM. The CDR3 is CASSSPGGDGGNTIYF. DNA for the CDR3: TGTGCCAGCAGTTCCCCAGGCGGGGACGGAGGAAACACCATATATTTT.

This chain uses TRBV7-3 with TRBJ2-1; the D is unclear. The CDR3 covers 14 residues. Germline lookup yields CDR1 SGHTA and CDR2 FQGTGA. The germline V and J ends were trimmed by 2 bases and 9 bases, with 14 bases remaining between them. The CDR3 is CASSLDIGSGEQFF. In DNA, the CDR3 is TGTGCCAGCAGCTTAGATATAGGGTCAGGTGAGCAGTTCTTC. The whole variable domain, filled in from reference TRBV7-3 and TRBJ2-1, reads GAGVSQTPSNKVTEKGKYVELRCDPISGHTALYWYRQSLGQGPEFLIYFQGTGAADDSGLPNDRFFAVRPEGSVSTLKIQRTERGDSAVYLCASSLDIGSGEQFFGPGTRLTVL.

The chain uses TRBV5-1 and TRBJ2-2; D not certain. There are 15 residues in the CDR3. Germline loops: CDR1 SGHRS, CDR2 YFSETQ. Trimming removed 0 bases from V and 6 bases from J, with 12 bases in between. This CDR3 is CASSLASLGAGELFF. In nucleotides, the CDR3 is TGCGCCAGCAGCTTGGCTAGTCTCGGCGCCGGGGAGCTGTTTTTT. The entire variable domain, with the rest obtained from reference TRBV5-1 and TRBJ2-2, is as follows: KAGVTQTPRYLIKTRGQQVTLSCSPISGHRSVSWYQQTPGQGLQFLFEYFSETQRNKGNFPGRFSGRQFSNSRSEMNVSTLELGDSALYLCASSLASLGAGELFFGEGSRLTVL.